These T cell receptor beta chains were read from a single sample in a study of response to subunit inactivated influenza vaccine. Via MiXCR, TCRdb re-called the RT-PCR reads, giving one row per CDR3 protein. The sample contains about 520,000 distinct CDR3 sequences, roughly 9.8% of which appear only once. The material was PBMCs from blood, obtained about 40 days after vaccination. These receptors originate from a man between 45 and 60 years old who received an inactivated influenza vaccine. CDR3s include the opening cysteine and the closing phenylalanine or tryptophan. A D gene is named only where the DNA matches it firmly. Part of the rows lack a size; the others show once, few, many or a class for expanded clones.

v_call	d_call	clone_size	j_call	cdr3_aa	cdr3_nt
TRBV10-3	TRBD1	few	TRBJ2-1	CAISERDRAYNEQFF	TGTGCCATCAGTGAGAGGGACAGGGCCTACAATGAGCAGTTCTTC
TRBV15	TRBD1	many	TRBJ2-5	CATSTIPMDRGVETQYF	TGTGCCACCAGTACCATACCCATGGACAGGGGAGTGGAGACCCAGTACTTC
TRBV5-1	TRBD1	.	TRBJ1-5	CASSLEPIQGYGQPQHF	TGCGCCAGCAGCTTGGAACCTATACAGGGGTACGGTCAGCCCCAGCATTTT
TRBV4-2	TRBD1	many	TRBJ1-1	CASSQDVLGTVGSNTEAFF	TGTGCCAGCAGCCAAGATGTTTTAGGGACAGTGGGATCGAACACTGAAGCTTTCTTT
TRBV20-1	TRBD1	many	TRBJ2-2	CSARAQTGLGELFF	TGCAGTGCTAGAGCCCAGACAGGGTTGGGGGAGCTGTTTTTT
TRBV7-2	.	many	TRBJ2-4	CASSLAASLAKNIQYF	TGTGCCAGCAGCTTAGCGGCCTCCCTAGCCAAAAACATTCAGTACTTC
TRBV27	.	.	TRBJ2-3	CASSPTRRDRLLTDTQYF	TGTGCCAGCAGTCCTACGCGACGGGACCGACTGCTCACAGATACGCAGTATTTT
TRBV6-6	TRBD1	.	TRBJ1-2	CASSSGTVYGYTF	TGTGCCAGCAGTTCCGGGACAGTATATGGCTACACCTTC
TRBV6-8	.	.	TRBJ1-2	CASNWELSGGYTF	TGTGCCAGCAATTGGGAACTGTCGGGTGGCTACACCTTC
TRBV2	.	once	TRBJ2-1	CASGGQRSYNEQFF	TGTGCCAGCGGGGGGCAGCGCTCCTACAATGAGCAGTTCTTC
TRBV30	.	many	TRBJ2-1	CAWRALLSNEQFF	TGTGCCTGGAGGGCCTTACTCAGCAATGAGCAGTTCTTC
TRBV11-2	TRBD2	few	TRBJ2-2	CASRRLAGGTGELFF	TGTGCCAGCAGAAGACTAGCGGGAGGCACCGGGGAGCTGTTTTTT